The clone carrying this TCR beta chain was counted many times. No antigen is known for it. One end of the junction does not line up with germline, which may come from a read error. This specimen belongs to a study of blood T cells in healthy people across ages. Findings and limits, study-wide: A roughly linear fall in TCR beta diversity per million T cells was seen with increasing age. Higher naive T cell percentage went strongly together with higher TCR beta diversity.

At least 6 million PBMCs were isolated per sample. It was with a sample-barcoded 5' primer and a J-beta primer mix that a second PCR of roughly 7 to 12 cycles was run. TCRdb used MiXCR to reprocess the 5' RACE reads, holding one entry per CDR3 protein. The profile shows around 1,700,000 distinct CDR3 sequences, 28% of them singletons. From germline, CDR1 is SGHAT and CDR2 FQNNGV. The CDR3 spans 12 residues. V gene TRBV11-2 combines with J gene TRBJ2-7, with TRBD2 identical over 9 bases. This receptor was identified in a woman between 25 and 40 years old in good health. Source material: blood. CDR3 DNA sequence: TGCGAAATTAGCGGGGGAACCTACGAGCAGTACTTC. It encodes CEISGGTYEQYF.